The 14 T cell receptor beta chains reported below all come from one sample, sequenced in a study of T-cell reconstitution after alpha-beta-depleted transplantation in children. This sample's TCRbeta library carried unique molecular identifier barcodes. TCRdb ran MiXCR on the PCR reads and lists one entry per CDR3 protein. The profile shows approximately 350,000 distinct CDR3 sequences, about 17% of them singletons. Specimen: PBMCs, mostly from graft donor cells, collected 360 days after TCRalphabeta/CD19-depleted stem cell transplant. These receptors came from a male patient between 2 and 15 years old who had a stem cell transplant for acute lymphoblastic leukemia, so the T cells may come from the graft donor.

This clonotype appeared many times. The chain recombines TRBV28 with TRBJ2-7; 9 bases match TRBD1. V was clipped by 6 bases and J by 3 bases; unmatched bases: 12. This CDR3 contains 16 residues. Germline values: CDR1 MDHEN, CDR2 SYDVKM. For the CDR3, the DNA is TGTGCCAGCAGCCAGTTAGGGACAGGGTTTTTCTACGAGCAGTACTTC. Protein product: CASSQLGTGFFYEQYF. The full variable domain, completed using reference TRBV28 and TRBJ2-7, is DVKVTQSSRYLVKRTGEKVFLECVQDMDHENMFWYRQDPGLGLRLIYFSYDVKMKEKGDIPEGYSVSREKKERFSLILESASTNQTSMYLCASSQLGTGFFYEQYFGPGTRLTVT.

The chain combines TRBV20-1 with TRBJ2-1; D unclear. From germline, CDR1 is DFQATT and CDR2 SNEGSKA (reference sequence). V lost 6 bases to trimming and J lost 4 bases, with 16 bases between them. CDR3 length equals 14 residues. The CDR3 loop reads CSAPVTRIYNEQFF. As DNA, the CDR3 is TGCAGTGCCCCTGTAACCCGGATTTACAATGAGCAGTTCTTC.

CDR3 sequence (DNA): TGTGCCAGCAGTTTATTGGGGACTAGCGGAGGGAGAACAGATACGCAGTATTTT. This encodes CASSLLGTSGGRTDTQYF. This rearrangement joins TRBV28 to TRBJ2-3, with 11 bases identical to TRBD2. With V trimmed by 1 base and J by 3 bases, 9 bases remained unmatched. Germline V gene sequence: CDR1 MDHEN, CDR2 SYDVKM. The CDR3 extends over 18 amino acids.

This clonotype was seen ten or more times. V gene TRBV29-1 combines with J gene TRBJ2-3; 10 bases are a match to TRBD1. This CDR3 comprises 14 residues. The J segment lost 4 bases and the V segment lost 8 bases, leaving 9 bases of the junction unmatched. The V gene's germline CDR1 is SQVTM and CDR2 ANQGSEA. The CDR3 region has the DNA TGCAGCATCCGCCGGGACAGGGGACCAGATACGCAGTATTTT. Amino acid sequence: CSIRRDRGPDTQYF.

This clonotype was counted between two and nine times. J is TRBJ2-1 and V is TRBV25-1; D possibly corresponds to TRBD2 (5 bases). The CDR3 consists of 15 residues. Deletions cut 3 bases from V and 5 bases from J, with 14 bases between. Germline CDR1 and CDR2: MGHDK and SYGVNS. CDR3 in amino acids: CASSDPWNSDNEQFF. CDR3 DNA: TGTGCCAGCAGTGACCCCTGGAATAGCGACAATGAGCAGTTCTTC. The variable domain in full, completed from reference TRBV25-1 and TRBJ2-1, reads EADIYQTPRYLVIGTGKKITLECSQTMGHDKMYWYQQDPGMELHLIHYSYGVNSTEKGDLSSESTVSRIRTEHFPLTLESARPSHTSQYLCASSDPWNSDNEQFFGPGTRLTVL.

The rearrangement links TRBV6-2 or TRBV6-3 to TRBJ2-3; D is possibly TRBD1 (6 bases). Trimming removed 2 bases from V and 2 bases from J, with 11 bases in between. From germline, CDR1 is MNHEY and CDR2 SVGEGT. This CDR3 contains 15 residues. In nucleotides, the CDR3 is TGTGCCAGCAGTTACCTCGGACAGTCCACAGATACGCAGTATTTT. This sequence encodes CASSYLGQSTDTQYF.

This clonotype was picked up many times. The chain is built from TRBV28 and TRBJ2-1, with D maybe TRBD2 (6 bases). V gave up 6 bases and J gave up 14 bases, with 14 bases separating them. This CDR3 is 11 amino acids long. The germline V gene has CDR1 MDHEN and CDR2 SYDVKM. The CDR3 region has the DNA TGTGCCAGCAGGACCGCGGGAAGGGAGTTCTTC. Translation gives CASRTAGREFF. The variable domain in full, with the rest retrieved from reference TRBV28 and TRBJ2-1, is DVKVTQSSRYLVKRTGEKVFLECVQDMDHENMFWYRQDPGLGLRLIYFSYDVKMKEKGDIPEGYSVSREKKERFSLILESASTNQTSMYLCASRTAGREFFGPGTRLTVL.

The CDR3 reads CASSPQTAGYETQYF. CDR3 coding DNA: TGTGCCAGCAGTCCCCAGACGGCGGGGTATGAGACCCAGTACTTC. V and J are TRBV12-3 or TRBV12-4 and TRBJ2-5; TRBD2 is a possible D gene (6 bases). The CDR3 consists of 15 residues. Deletions cut 5 bases from V and 5 bases from J, with 18 bases between.

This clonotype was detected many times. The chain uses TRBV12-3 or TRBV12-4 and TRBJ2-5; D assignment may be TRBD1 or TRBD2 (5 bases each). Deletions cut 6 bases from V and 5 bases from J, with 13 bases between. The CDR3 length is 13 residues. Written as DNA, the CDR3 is TGTGCCAGCAGCTCGTCGGGGCGGGAGACCCAGTACTTC. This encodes CASSSSGRETQYF.

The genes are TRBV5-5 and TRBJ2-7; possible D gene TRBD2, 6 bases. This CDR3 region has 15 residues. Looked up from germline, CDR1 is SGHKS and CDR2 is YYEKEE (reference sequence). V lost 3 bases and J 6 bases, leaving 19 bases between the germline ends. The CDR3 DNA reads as TGTGCCAGCAGCTCTTGGCCCGAGCGGGTCCCCGAGCAGTACTTC. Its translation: CASSSWPERVPEQYF.

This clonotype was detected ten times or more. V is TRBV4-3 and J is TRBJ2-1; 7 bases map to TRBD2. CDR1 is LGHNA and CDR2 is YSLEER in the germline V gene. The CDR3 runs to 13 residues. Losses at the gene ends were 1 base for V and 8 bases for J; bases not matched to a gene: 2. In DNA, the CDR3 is TGCGCCAGCAGCCAAGGGACTAGATATGAGCAGTTCTTC. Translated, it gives CASSQGTRYEQFF.

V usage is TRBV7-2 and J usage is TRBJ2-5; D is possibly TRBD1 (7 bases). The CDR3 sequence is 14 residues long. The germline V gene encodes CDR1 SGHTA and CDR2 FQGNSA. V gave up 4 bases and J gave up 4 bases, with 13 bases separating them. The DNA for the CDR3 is TGTGCCAGCAGCTCGAGACAGGGAGGAGAGACCCAGTACTTC. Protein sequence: CASSSRQGGETQYF.

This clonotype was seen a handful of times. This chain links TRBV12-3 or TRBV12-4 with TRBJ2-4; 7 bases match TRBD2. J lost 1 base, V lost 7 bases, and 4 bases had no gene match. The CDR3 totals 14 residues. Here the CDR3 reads CASTSGGAKNIQYF. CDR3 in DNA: TGTGCCAGCACCTCCGGGGGGGCCAAAAACATTCAGTACTTC.

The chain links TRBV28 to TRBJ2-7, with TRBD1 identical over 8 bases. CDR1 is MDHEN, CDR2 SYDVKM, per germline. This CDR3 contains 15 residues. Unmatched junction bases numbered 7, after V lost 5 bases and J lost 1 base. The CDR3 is CASSKQGGSSYEQYF. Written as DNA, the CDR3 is TGTGCCAGCAGTAAACAGGGGGGATCATCCTACGAGCAGTACTTC.